The 3 T cell receptor beta chains listed next were all sequenced from one sample in a study of shared clonotypes between healthy human individuals. The repertoire was sequenced with immunoSEQ multiplex PCR; TCRdb's copy has only in-frame clones and lacks some. The top ten clones hold 1.7% of a sample with about 680,000 clones, around 74% of them seen once. Sequencing was performed on memory CD4+ T cells sorted from blood. Documented subset: CD45RA-negative fraction. The source is a woman younger than 45 in good health.

The V call is TRBV2, the J call TRBJ2-5, with no clear D. The CDR3 spans 14 residues. Germline loops: CDR1 SNHLY, CDR2 FYNNEI. Trimming left V 6 bases short and J 4 bases short, with 15 bases between. CDR3 residues: CASRSTWRGETQYF. CDR3 nucleotides: TGTGCCAGCAGGTCGACTTGGAGAGGAGAGACCCAGTACTTC.

This rearrangement joins TRBV6-6 to TRBJ2-1; 8 bases map to TRBD2. The CDR3 sequence is 15 residues long. The ends lost 5 bases at V and 0 bases at J; junction bases unmatched: 3. The germline V gene encodes CDR1 MNHNY and CDR2 SVGAGI (reference sequence). This CDR3 reads CASSPGTSSYNEQFF. DNA of the CDR3: TGTGCCAGCAGTCCCGGGACTAGCTCCTACAATGAGCAGTTCTTC.

V and J are TRBV5-6 and TRBJ1-1; 9 bases map to TRBD1. The germline V gene has CDR1 SGHDT and CDR2 YYEEEE. CDR3 length: 15 amino acids. The V and J ends lost 4 bases and 2 bases, in that order; junction bases with no gene match: 6. CDR3 DNA sequence: TGTGCCAGCAGCCCGCAGGACAGGGGAAACACTGAAGCTTTCTTT. It yields the protein CASSPQDRGNTEAFF.